This T cell receptor beta chain is drawn from a study of T-cell memory formation after mild COVID-19. Findings and caveats of the study: Some responding clones appeared in pre-infection memory, suggesting cross-reactive memory joined. A second wave expanding day 15 to 37 was CD4+-biased; contracting clones were balanced.

TCRdb redid the calling of the 5' RACE reads with MiXCR, one entry per CDR3 protein. In the table there are some 250,000 distinct CDR3 sequences, roughly 18% of which are singletons. About this clonotype itself: Its target is not known.

The sequenced material came from PBMCs or a T cell subset sorted from them (not recorded which). The sequence was collected from a man between 18 and 35 years old who had mild COVID-19 (a few samples of this study predate the infection). Cell type and time point are not known.

Here the CDR3 DNA reads TGTGCCAGCAGCTTCAGGATGGGGGCGGAGACCCAGTACTTC. Amino acid sequence: CASSFRMGAETQYF. The chain links TRBV5-6 to TRBJ2-5; possibly TRBD1 for D (6 bases). CDR3 size: 14 residues. Germline loops: CDR1 SGHDT, CDR2 YYEEEE. With 2 bases removed from V and 5 bases from J, the gap between germline ends came to 13 bases. Using reference TRBV5-6 and TRBJ2-5 for the parts outside the CDR3, the full variable domain is DAGVTQSPTHLIKTRGQQVTLRCSPKSGHDTVSWYQQALGQGPQFIFQYYEEEERQRGNFPDRFSGHQFPNYSSELNVNALLLGDSALYLCASSFRMGAETQYFGPGTRLLVL.